This T cell receptor beta chain was captured in a study of shared clonotypes between healthy human individuals. As defined, naive CD8 cells were CD45RO-negative and positively selected for CCR7, with terminally differentiated effector memory CD45RA+ cells excluded. V gave up 1 base and J gave up 3 bases, with 5 bases separating them. Germline lookup yields CDR1 SGHKS and CDR2 YYEKEE (reference sequence). The CDR3 consists of 12 residues. Generated by immunoSEQ multiplex PCR, the TCRdb table keeps only in-frame clones and is missing some. The table records roughly 770,000 clones, 90% to 97% of them present only once.

This chain links TRBV5-5 with TRBJ2-7; D gene uncertain. Sequencing was performed on naive CD8+ T cells sorted from blood. The TCR was taken from a man between 25 and 39 years old in good health. CDR3 nucleotide sequence: TGTGCCAGCAGCTTGAGTGTCTACGAGCAGTACTTC. Its protein product is CASSLSVYEQYF.